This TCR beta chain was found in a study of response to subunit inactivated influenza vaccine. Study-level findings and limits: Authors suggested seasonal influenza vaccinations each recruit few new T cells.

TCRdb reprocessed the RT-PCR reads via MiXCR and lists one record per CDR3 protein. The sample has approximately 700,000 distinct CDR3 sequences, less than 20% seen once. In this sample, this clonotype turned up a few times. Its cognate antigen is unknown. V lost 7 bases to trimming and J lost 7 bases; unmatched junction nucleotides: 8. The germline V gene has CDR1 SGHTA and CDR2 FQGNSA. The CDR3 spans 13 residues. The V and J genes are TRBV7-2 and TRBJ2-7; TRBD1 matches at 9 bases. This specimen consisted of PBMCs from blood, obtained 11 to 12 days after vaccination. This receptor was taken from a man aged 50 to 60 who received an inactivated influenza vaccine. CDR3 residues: CASTLQGAREQYF. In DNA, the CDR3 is TGTGCCAGCACCCTACAGGGGGCTAGGGAGCAGTACTTC.